Below, 30 T cell receptor beta chains from the same sample are listed, as sequenced in a study of shared T cell receptors in the human thymus (dated by TCRdb to about 2021). Libraries were constructed by the immunoSEQ multiplex PCR assay. TCRdb carries this immuneACCESS record with in-frame sequences only. Its versions omit some clonotypes, under half of them owing to an unresolved V gene in the studies checked, with the rest unexplained. The sample records about 380,000 clones, approximately 95% of which are singletons. Approximately 0.02% of the sample is taken by the ten largest. Sequenced material: thymocytes. All receptors derive from a human donor.

The chain links TRBV10-3 to TRBJ1-4; 7 bases line up with TRBD1. Germline values: CDR1 ENHRY, CDR2 SYGVKD. V lost 10 bases to trimming and J lost 8 bases; unmatched junction nucleotides: 13. This CDR3 contains 14 residues. In DNA form, the CDR3 reads TGTGCCACCCGAGAACAGGGGTGGATCGAAAAACTGTTTTTT. It translates to CATREQGWIEKLFF.

The V gene is TRBV18, the J gene TRBJ1-1; D is unclear. Germline values: CDR1 KGHSH, CDR2 LQKENI. The V gene lost 6 bases and the J gene lost 4 bases, with 15 bases spanning the gap. CDR3 length equals 14 residues. In DNA, the CDR3 is TGTGCCAGCTCCCCGACGGGAGGGAGCACTGAAGCTTTCTTT. Translation gives CASSPTGGSTEAFF.

The rearrangement links TRBV7-9 to TRBJ1-1; D might be TRBD1 (6 bases). CDR1 is SEHNR, CDR2 FQNEAQ, per germline (reference sequence). V was shortened by 5 bases and J by 3 bases, with 13 bases between the two germline ends. The CDR3 spans 14 residues. CDR3 nucleotides: TGTGCCAGCAGCGAGTCAGGGACATACACTGAAGCTTTCTTT. Its protein product is CASSESGTYTEAFF.

J is TRBJ1-5 and V is TRBV19; D gene unclear. CDR3 length: 18 amino acids. V shed 1 base and J shed 2 bases, with 18 bases lying between them. Germline CDR1 reads LNHDA; CDR2 reads SQIVND (reference sequence). CDR3 in amino acids: CASSIVGQSLKCNQPQHF. Here the CDR3 DNA reads TGTGCCAGTAGTATAGTGGGTCAGTCACTTAAATGCAATCAGCCCCAGCATTTT.

V is TRBV30 and J is TRBJ2-7; D call uncertain. V was cut by 0 bases and J by 2 bases, with 8 bases left in between. This CDR3 contains 13 residues. Germline V CDR1 and CDR2: GTSNPN, SVGIG (reference sequence). CDR3 sequence reads: CAWSVAAAYEQYF. The DNA of the CDR3 is TGTGCCTGGAGTGTAGCAGCTGCCTACGAGCAGTACTTC.

With regard to this clone: This sample includes further DNA sequences coding for the same CDR3. The chain links TRBV5-6 to TRBJ1-5; 7 nucleotides align to TRBD1. The V gene end was trimmed by 1 base and the J gene end by 2 bases; junction bases not matched to a gene: 0. CDR1 and CDR2 from the germline V gene are SGHDT and YYEEEE. This CDR3 is built from 14 residues. CDR3 protein: CASSLTGGNQPQHF. The CDR3 DNA reads as TGTGCCAGCAGCTTGACAGGGGGCAATCAGCCCCAGCATTTT.

The chain couples TRBV28 to TRBJ2-7; D is perhaps TRBD1 (6 bases). Germline lookup yields CDR1 MDHEN and CDR2 SYDVKM. This CDR3 is 14 amino acids long. V lost 6 bases and J 3 bases, leaving 15 bases between the germline ends. CDR3 sequence: CASSPNDRFYEQYF. The CDR3 nucleotides are TGTGCCAGCAGCCCAAACGACAGGTTCTACGAGCAGTACTTC.

The V gene is TRBV6-1, the J gene TRBJ2-4; 12 bases are a match to TRBD2. V was pared by 1 base and J by 0 bases, with 4 bases of the junction left unmatched. Germline CDR1 is MNHNS and CDR2 is SASEGT. The CDR3 sequence is 18 residues long. The CDR3 DNA reads as TGTGCCAGCAGTGAAGGGACTAGCGGGAAACTAGCCAAAAACATTCAGTACTTC. Its translation: CASSEGTSGKLAKNIQYF.

This rearrangement joins TRBV19 to TRBJ2-7; D unresolved. Trimming took 3 bases from V and 3 from J, leaving 12 bases between them. In germline, CDR1 is LNHDA, CDR2 SQIVND (reference sequence). The CDR3 length is 14 residues. The CDR3 nucleotides read TGTGCCAGTAGTATGGGTGGGAAAATCTACGAGCAGTACTTC. This encodes CASSMGGKIYEQYF.

The rearrangement links TRBV2 to TRBJ2-1; 14 bases fit TRBD2. Germline lookup yields CDR1 SNHLY and CDR2 FYNNEI. With V trimmed by 6 bases and J by 5 bases, 12 bases remained unmatched. The CDR3 runs 18 residues. The CDR3 region is CASSNPGTSGRDNNEQFF. The CDR3 region has the DNA TGTGCCAGCAGCAATCCCGGGACTAGCGGGAGAGACAACAATGAGCAGTTCTTC.

The chain links TRBV7-9 to TRBJ2-5; D is unclear. Deletions cut 2 bases from V and 3 bases from J, with 10 bases between. Germline loops: CDR1 SEHNR, CDR2 FQNEAQ (reference sequence). The CDR3 has 14 amino acids. CDR3 residues: CASSLKEREETQYF. CDR3 nucleotides: TGTGCCAGCAGCTTAAAGGAGCGAGAAGAGACCCAGTACTTC.

The V call is TRBV19, the J call TRBJ1-5; D is perhaps TRBD1 (6 bases). V was trimmed by 6 bases and J by 4 bases, leaving 10 bases between them. CDR1 LNHDA and CDR2 SQIVND come from the germline V gene (reference sequence). This CDR3 spans 13 amino acids. DNA of the CDR3: TGTGCCAGTAGACAGGACAGAAATCAGCCCCAGCATTTT. It codes for CASRQDRNQPQHF.

V is TRBV6-1 and J is TRBJ2-1, with no clear D. This CDR3 has 13 residues. From germline, CDR1 is MNHNS and CDR2 SASEGT. Trimming pared 3 bases from V and 0 bases from J, leaving 3 bases between. The CDR3 region has the DNA TGTGCCAGCAGTGACAACTCCTACAATGAGCAGTTCTTC. Its translation: CASSDNSYNEQFF.

The DNA for the CDR3 is TGTGCCAGCAGCCCGGGAGGGGGCGGGAATCAAGAGACCCAGTACTTC. The encoded protein is CASSPGGGGNQETQYF. The chain employs TRBV4-2 and TRBJ2-5; TRBD2 might be the D (8 bases). Trimming took off 4 bases at V and 2 bases at J, with 17 bases between the two ends. The CDR3 loop spans 16 amino acids. The germline CDR1 and CDR2 sequences are LGHNA and YNFKEQ.

This clone was observed once. J is TRBJ2-3 and V is TRBV12-2; the table names TRBD1, a call not compared with the DNA. TRBV12-2 is an annotated pseudogene. The CDR3 is made up of 16 amino acids. The CDR3 region is CASRPTRQGNTDTQYF. As DNA, the CDR3 is TGTGCAAGTCGCCCAACCAGACAGGGGAACACAGATACGCAGTATTTT.

This chain links TRBV29-1 with TRBJ1-1, with TRBD1 as a possible D gene (6 bases). CDR1 SQVTM and CDR2 ANQGSEA come from the germline V gene. The CDR3 spans 15 residues. Trimming stripped 6 bases from V and 1 base from J, with 18 bases between. This CDR3 is CSVAFNQTGNTEAFF. DNA for the CDR3: TGCAGCGTCGCCTTTAACCAGACAGGGAACACTGAAGCTTTCTTT. The entire variable domain, with the rest obtained from reference TRBV29-1 and TRBJ1-1, is as follows: SAVISQKPSRDICQRGTSLTIQCQVDSQVTMMFWYRQQPGQSLTLIATANQGSEATYESGFVIDKFPISRPNLTFSTLTVSNMSPEDSSIYLCSVAFNQTGNTEAFFGQGTRLTVV.

The J gene is TRBJ2-1, the V gene TRBV10-1; TRBD2 aligns across 15 bases. Trimming cost V 7 bases and J 7 bases; bases outside gene matches: 11. In germline, CDR1 is WNHNN, CDR2 SYGVQD (reference sequence). The CDR3 sequence is 17 residues long. CDR3 sequence (DNA): TGCGCCAGCACCATCCACGCGGGGACTAGCGGGGGGAATGAGCAGTTCTTC. Its translation: CASTIHAGTSGGNEQFF.

The genes are TRBV23-1 and TRBJ1-4; TRBD1 agrees at 8 bases. TRBV23-1 is an ORF, and what it does is uncertain. Unmatched junction bases numbered 9, after V lost 0 bases and J lost 0 bases. This CDR3 comprises 19 residues. Here the CDR3 DNA reads TGCGCCAGCAGTCAATCAAAGACCCGACAGGGGTCAACTAATGAAAAACTGTTTTTT. This gives the protein CASSQSKTRQGSTNEKLFF.

V usage is TRBV6-1 and J usage is TRBJ2-4, with 9 bases that match TRBD2. CDR1 MNHNS and CDR2 SASEGT come from the germline V gene. V lost 4 bases and J lost 2; bases outside the gene matches: 6. This CDR3 has 16 amino acids. The CDR3 sequence is CASSVGTSITKNIQYF. The CDR3 DNA sequence: TGTGCCAGCAGTGTGGGGACTAGCATAACCAAAAACATTCAGTACTTC.

The gene calls are TRBV6-5 and TRBJ2-3; 7 bases agree with TRBD2. The CDR3 loop spans 15 amino acids. With V trimmed by 6 bases and J by 0 bases, 6 bases remained unmatched. Germline assignment: CDR1 MNHEY and CDR2 SVGAGI. This CDR3 reads CASRGPTSSTDTQYF. Written as DNA, the CDR3 is TGTGCCAGCAGGGGACCGACTAGCAGCACAGATACGCAGTATTTT.

The chain recombines TRBV4-2 with TRBJ2-1, with TRBD2 matching over 15 bases. The CDR3 length is 20 residues. The V and J ends lost 2 bases and 4 bases, in that order; junction bases with no gene match: 12. CDR1 and CDR2 (germline): LGHNA, YNFKEQ. CDR3 residues: CASSQLAGTSGRIGYNEQFF. The CDR3 coding sequence is TGTGCCAGCAGCCAACTCGCCGGGACTAGCGGGAGGATCGGGTACAATGAGCAGTTCTTC.

The genes are TRBV4-2 and TRBJ2-3; D is unresolved. The CDR3 totals 12 residues. Trimming cost V 4 bases and J 4 bases, with 6 bases left between them. The germline gives CDR1 LGHNA, CDR2 YNFKEQ. CDR3 loop: CASSPTADTQYF. The CDR3 DNA reads as TGTGCCAGCAGCCCAACAGCAGATACGCAGTATTTT.

The rearrangement joins TRBV10-3 to TRBJ2-2, with TRBD1 matching 8 bases. Germline V gene lookup returns CDR1 ENHRY and CDR2 SYGVKD. J was trimmed by 4 bases and V by 4 bases; bases with no gene match: 2. The CDR3 runs to 14 residues. The CDR3 spells CAISATGVTGELFF. The DNA of the CDR3 is TGTGCCATCAGTGCGACAGGGGTCACCGGGGAGCTGTTTTTT.

The V call is TRBV6-5, the J call TRBJ2-7; TRBD2 matches at 8 bases. The CDR3 consists of 14 residues. Germline trimming cut 5 bases from V and 5 bases from J; bases unmatched to any gene: 8. The V gene's germline CDR1 is MNHEY and CDR2 SVGAGI. The CDR3 coding sequence is TGTGCCAGCAGTCCACGGGAAGCGGGAGACGAGCAGTACTTC. Residues: CASSPREAGDEQYF.

The chain links TRBV18 to TRBJ2-5; no clear D. V lost 2 bases and J lost 0, with 10 bases in between. This CDR3 is built from 15 residues. Germline V gene data show CDR1 as KGHSH and CDR2 as LQKENI. The CDR3 nucleotides read TGTGCCAGCTCACCAATTTTTGAGAACCAAGAGACCCAGTACTTC. This translates into CASSPIFENQETQYF.

The V gene is TRBV27, the J gene TRBJ2-1, with 8 nucleotides matching TRBD2. This CDR3 has 15 amino acids. CDR1 and CDR2 (germline): MNHEY, SMNVEV (reference sequence). The junction had 6 bases not matched to a gene; V was cut back by 4 bases and J by 4 bases. CDR3 bases: TGTGCCAGCAGTTCAACTAGCGGTCGGTACAATGAGCAGTTCTTC. Encoded protein: CASSSTSGRYNEQFF.

CDR3 coding DNA: TGTGCCACCAGCAATGTGCTAGCGATCCTTGGCACAGATACGCAGTATTTT. Encoded protein: CATSNVLAILGTDTQYF. This chain connects TRBV15 to TRBJ2-3, with D perhaps TRBD2 (6 bases). Trimming cost V 4 bases and J 1 base, with 18 bases left between them. Germline CDR1 is LNHNV and CDR2 is YYDKDF (reference sequence). CDR3 length equals 17 residues.

This chain links TRBV6-1 with TRBJ2-7, with D hard to call. The CDR3 spans 16 residues. Germline V gene lookup returns CDR1 MNHNS and CDR2 SASEGT. The V end lost 2 bases, the J end lost 0 bases, and 14 bases lay between the germline ends. CDR3 in DNA: TGTGCCAGCAGTGAATTACCAAGATGGGGCTCCTACGAGCAGTACTTC. Translation gives CASSELPRWGSYEQYF.

This chain links TRBV2 with TRBJ1-6; 9 positions match TRBD1. J was trimmed by 8 bases and V by 8 bases; bases with no gene match: 4. This CDR3 has 13 amino acids. Germline V gene sequence: CDR1 SNHLY, CDR2 FYNNEI. The CDR3 nucleotides read TGTGCCAGCGGGGGACAGGGTTATTCACCCCTCCACTTT. It codes for CASGGQGYSPLHF. The full variable domain, in which reference TRBV2 and TRBJ1-6 provide the parts outside the CDR3, is EPEVTQTPSHQVTQMGQEVILRCVPISNHLYFYWYRQILGQKVEFLVSFYNNEISEKSEIFDDQFSVERPDGSNFTLKIRSTKLEDSAMYFCASGGQGYSPLHFGNGTRLTVT.

The V and J genes are TRBV28 and TRBJ1-2; D gene uncertain. This CDR3 has 11 amino acids. V lost 10 bases, J lost 4 bases, and 10 bases lay in between. Germline assignment: CDR1 MDHEN and CDR2 SYDVKM. The CDR3 DNA reads TGTGCCACCGAGGAGGGCTATGGCTACACCTTC. Translation: CATEEGYGYTF.